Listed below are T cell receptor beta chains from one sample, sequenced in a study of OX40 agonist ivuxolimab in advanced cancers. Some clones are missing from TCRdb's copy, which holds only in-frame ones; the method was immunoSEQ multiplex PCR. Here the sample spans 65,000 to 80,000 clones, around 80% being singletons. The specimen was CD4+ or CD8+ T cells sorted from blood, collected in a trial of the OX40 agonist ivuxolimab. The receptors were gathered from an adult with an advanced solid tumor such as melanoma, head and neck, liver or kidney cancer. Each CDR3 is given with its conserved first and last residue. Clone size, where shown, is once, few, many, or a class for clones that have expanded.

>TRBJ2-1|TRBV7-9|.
CASSFSGLAGGNEQFF
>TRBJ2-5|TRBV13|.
CASSLPREETQYF
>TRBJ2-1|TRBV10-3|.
CAISPGTSSSGWDEQFF
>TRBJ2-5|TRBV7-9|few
CASSFLWETQYF
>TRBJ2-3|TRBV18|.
CASSPPAAGGSTDTQYF
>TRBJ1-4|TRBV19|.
CASSSQGGPEKLFF
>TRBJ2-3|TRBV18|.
CASSPMDVSGGAGTDTQYF
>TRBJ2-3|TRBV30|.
CAFDQNPTDTQYF
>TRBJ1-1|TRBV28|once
CASSLLRDYTEAFF
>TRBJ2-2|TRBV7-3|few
CASSLTRISNTGELFF
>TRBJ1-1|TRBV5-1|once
CASSLVQADTEAFF
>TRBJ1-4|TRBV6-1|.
CASSELSGAYEKLFF
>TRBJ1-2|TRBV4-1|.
CASRGPGYGYTF
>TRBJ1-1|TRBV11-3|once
CASIRRQGTEAFF
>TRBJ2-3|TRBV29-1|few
CSGVRTAQRGDTQYF
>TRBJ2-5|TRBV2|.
CASAARGTGETQYF
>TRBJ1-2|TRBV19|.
CASSNYGYTF
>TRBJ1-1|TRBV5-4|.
CASSLRGGTEAFF
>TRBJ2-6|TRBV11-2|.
CASCRDRFSVLTF
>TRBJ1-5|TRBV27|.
CASSLGQGNQPQHF
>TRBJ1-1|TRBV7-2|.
CASSGRTGGTEAFF
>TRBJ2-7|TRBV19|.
CASTIGPHPPYEQYF
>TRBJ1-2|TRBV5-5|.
CASSGPGRSNYGYTF
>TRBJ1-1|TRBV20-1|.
CSAGKRTEAFF
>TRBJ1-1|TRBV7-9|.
CASSPSQRITEAFF
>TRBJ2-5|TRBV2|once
CASRSDEAQETQYF
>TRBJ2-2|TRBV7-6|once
CASSSQTNTGELFF
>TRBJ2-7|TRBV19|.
CASSAQGAEDEQYF